This T cell receptor beta chain was recovered during a study of blood T cell repertoires in COVID-19. Study as a whole: From the United States, Italy and Spain came samples of acute and convalescent COVID-19. In each case, the material was cDNA or gDNA derived from T cells, B-cell-depleted T cells, or PBMCs.

This clone was counted a single time. Clones were sequenced by immunoSEQ multiplex PCR, and TCRdb holds only the in-frame ones, with some missing. The repertoire holds fewer than 300,000 clones, with 80% to 95% as singletons. Seattle enrolled patients during active infection and tracked them longitudinally. The CDR3 consists of 13 residues. The V gene's germline CDR1 is SGHTA and CDR2 FQGTGA. Trimming cost V 5 bases and J 5 bases, with 12 bases left between them. The clonotype originates from a person aged 18-30 years with COVID-19, enrolled during active disease. Material for sequencing was peripheral blood. The chain combines TRBV7-3 with TRBJ1-1; maybe TRBD1 (5 bases). This CDR3 reads CASSPPGGTEAFF. As DNA, the CDR3 is TGTGCCAGCAGCCCCCCGGGGGGGACTGAAGCTTTCTTT.